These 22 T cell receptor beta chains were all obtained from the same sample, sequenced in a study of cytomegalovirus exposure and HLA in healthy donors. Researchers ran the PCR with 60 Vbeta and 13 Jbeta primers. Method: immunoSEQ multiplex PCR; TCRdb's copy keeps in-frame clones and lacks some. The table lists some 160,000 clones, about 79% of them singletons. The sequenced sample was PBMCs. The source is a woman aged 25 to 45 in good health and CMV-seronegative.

The chain's CDR3 is CASSPFLSNQPQHF. In nucleotides, the CDR3 is TGCGCCAGCAGCCCGTTTTTATCTAATCAGCCCCAGCATTTT. V and J are TRBV4-3 and TRBJ1-5; D gene uncertain. The V gene's germline CDR1 is LGHNA and CDR2 YSLEER. Trimming pared 4 bases from V and 4 bases from J, leaving 11 bases between. This CDR3 comprises 14 residues.

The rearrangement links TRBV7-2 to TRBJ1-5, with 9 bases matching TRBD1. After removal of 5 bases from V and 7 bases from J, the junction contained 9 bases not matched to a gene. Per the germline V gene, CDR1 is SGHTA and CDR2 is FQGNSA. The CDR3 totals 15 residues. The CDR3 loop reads CASSPSTGGEQPQHF. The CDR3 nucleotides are TGTGCCAGCAGCCCCAGTACAGGGGGCGAACAGCCCCAGCATTTT.

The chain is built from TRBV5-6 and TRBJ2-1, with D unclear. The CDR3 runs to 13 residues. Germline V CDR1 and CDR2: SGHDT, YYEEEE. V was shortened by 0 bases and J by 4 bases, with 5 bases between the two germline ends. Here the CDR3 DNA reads TGTGCCAGCAGCTTGGGTCTTTACAATGAGCAGTTCTTC. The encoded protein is CASSLGLYNEQFF.

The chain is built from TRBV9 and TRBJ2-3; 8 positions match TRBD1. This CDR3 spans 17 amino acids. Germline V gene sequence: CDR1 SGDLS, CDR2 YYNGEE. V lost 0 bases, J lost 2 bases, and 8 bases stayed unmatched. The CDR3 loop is CASSVGTGFRNTDTQYF. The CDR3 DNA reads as TGTGCCAGCAGCGTAGGGACAGGGTTTAGGAACACAGATACGCAGTATTTT.

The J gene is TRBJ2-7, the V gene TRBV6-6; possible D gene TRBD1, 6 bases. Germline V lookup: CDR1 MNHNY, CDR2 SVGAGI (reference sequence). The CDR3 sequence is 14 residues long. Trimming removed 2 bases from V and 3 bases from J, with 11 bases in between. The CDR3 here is CASSYGQGNYEQYF. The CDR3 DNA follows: TGTGCCAGCAGTTACGGGCAGGGGAACTACGAGCAGTACTTC.

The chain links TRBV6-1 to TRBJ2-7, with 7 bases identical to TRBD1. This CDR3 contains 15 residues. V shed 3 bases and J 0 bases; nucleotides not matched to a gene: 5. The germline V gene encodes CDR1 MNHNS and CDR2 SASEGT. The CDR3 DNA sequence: TGTGCCAGCAGTGAGCCAGGGGGTTCCTCCTACGAGCAGTACTTC. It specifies CASSEPGGSSYEQYF.

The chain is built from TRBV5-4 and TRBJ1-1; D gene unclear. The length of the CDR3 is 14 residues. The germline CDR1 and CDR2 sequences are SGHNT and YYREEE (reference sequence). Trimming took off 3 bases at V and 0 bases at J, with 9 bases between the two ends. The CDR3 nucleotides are TGTGCCAGCAGCTCCTCGGGGTTGAACACTGAAGCTTTCTTT. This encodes CASSSSGLNTEAFF.

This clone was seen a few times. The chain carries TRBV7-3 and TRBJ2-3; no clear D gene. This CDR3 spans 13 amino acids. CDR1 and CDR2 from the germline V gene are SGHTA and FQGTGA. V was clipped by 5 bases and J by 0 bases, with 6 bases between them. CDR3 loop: CASSLVSTDTQYF. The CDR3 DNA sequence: TGTGCCAGCAGCCTAGTGAGCACAGATACGCAGTATTTT.

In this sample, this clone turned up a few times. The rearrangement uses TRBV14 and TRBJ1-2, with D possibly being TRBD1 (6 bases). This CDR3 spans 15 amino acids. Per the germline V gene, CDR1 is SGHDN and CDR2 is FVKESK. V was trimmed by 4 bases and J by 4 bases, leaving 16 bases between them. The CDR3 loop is CASSRSSGAGYGYTF. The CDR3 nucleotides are TGTGCCAGCAGCCGGTCTTCAGGGGCCGGCTATGGCTACACCTTC. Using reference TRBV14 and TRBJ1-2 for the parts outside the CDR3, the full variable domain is EAGVTQFPSHSVIEKGQTVTLRCDPISGHDNLYWYRRVMGKEIKFLLHFVKESKQDESGMPNNRFLAERTGGTYSTLKVQPAELEDSGVYFCASSRSSGAGYGYTFGSGTRLTVV.

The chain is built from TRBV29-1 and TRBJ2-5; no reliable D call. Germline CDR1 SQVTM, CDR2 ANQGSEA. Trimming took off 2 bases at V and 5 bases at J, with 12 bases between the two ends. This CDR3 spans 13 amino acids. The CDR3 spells CSVEIPPMETQYF. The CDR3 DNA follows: TGCAGCGTTGAAATCCCCCCAATGGAGACCCAGTACTTC.

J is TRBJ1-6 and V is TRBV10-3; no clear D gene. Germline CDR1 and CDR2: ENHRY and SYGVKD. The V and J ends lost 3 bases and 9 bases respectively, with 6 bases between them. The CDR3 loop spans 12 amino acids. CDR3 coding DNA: TGTGCCATCAGTGAAATTAGTTCACCCCTCCACTTT. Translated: CAISEISSPLHF.

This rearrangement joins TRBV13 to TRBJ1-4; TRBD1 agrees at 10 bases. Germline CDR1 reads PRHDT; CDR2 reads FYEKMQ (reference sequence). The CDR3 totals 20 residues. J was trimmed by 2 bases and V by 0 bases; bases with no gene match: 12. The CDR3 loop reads CASSLGGTGVRRGTNEKLFF. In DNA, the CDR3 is TGTGCCAGCAGCTTAGGAGGGACAGGGGTAAGGCGTGGCACTAATGAAAAACTGTTTTTT.

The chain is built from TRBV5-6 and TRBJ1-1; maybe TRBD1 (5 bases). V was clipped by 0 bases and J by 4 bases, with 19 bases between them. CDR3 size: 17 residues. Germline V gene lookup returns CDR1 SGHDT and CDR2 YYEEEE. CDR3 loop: CASSLEGVGGVGTEAFF. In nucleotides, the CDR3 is TGTGCCAGCAGCTTGGAAGGGGTGGGGGGGGTGGGCACTGAAGCTTTCTTT.

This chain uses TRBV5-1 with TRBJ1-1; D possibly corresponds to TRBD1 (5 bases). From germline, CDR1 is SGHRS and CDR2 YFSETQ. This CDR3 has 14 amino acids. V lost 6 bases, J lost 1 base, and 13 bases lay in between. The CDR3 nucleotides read TGCGCCAGCAAGGAGGGGACCTGGAACACTGAAGCTTTCTTT. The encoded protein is CASKEGTWNTEAFF.

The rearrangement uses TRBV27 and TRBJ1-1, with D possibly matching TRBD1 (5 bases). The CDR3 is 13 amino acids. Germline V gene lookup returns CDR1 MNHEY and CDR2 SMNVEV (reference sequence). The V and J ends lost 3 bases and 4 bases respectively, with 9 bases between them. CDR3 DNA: TGTGCCAGCAGTTTCAGGGTGGCCACTGAAGCTTTCTTT. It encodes CASSFRVATEAFF.

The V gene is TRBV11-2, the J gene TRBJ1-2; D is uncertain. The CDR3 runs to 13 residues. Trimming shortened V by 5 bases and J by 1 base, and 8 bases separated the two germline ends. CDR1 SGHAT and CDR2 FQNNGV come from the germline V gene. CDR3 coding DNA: TGTGCCAGCAGCCCCACTAGTAACTATGGCTACACCTTC. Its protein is CASSPTSNYGYTF.

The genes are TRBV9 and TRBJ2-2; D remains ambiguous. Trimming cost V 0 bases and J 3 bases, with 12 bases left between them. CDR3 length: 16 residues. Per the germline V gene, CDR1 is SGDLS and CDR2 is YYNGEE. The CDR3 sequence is CASSVDPRRDTGELFF. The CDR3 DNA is TGTGCCAGCAGCGTAGACCCTAGACGAGACACCGGGGAGCTGTTTTTT.

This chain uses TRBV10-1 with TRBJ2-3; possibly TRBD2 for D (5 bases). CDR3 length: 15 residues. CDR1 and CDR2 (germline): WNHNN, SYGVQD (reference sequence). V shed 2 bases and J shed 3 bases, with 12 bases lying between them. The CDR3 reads CASSEGGGPTDTQYF. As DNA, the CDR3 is TGCGCCAGCAGTGAGGGAGGCGGGCCGACAGATACGCAGTATTTT.

CDR3 DNA sequence: TGTGCCAGCACTGCAGAATATAATTCACCCCTCCACTTT. Its translation: CASTAEYNSPLHF. The gene calls are TRBV2 and TRBJ1-6; unclear D gene. The CDR3 has 13 amino acids. Germline CDR1 SNHLY, CDR2 FYNNEI. With 7 bases removed from V and 4 bases from J, the gap between germline ends came to 8 bases.

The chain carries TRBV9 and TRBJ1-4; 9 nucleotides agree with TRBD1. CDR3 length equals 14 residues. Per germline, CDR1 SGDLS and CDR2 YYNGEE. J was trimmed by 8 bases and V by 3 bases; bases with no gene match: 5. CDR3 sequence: CASSAGQGGEKLFF. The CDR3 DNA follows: TGTGCCAGCAGCGCGGGACAGGGTGGCGAAAAACTGTTTTTT.

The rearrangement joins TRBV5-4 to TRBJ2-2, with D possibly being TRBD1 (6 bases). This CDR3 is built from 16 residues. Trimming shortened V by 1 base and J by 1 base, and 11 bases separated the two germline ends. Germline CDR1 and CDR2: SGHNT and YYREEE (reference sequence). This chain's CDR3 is CASSLYGTLNTGELFF. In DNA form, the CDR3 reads TGTGCCAGCAGCTTGTACGGGACACTGAACACCGGGGAGCTGTTTTTT.

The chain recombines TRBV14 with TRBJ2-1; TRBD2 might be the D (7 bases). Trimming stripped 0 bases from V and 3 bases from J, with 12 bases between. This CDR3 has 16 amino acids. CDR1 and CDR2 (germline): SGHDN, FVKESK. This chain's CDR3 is CASSQEGGGFYNEQFF. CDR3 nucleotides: TGTGCCAGCAGCCAAGAAGGCGGGGGCTTCTACAATGAGCAGTTCTTC.